This T cell receptor (beta chain) was sequenced in a study of Graves' ophthalmopathy and Graves' hyperthyroidism. This clonotype was seen ten or more times. V shed 6 bases and J shed 7 bases, with 16 bases lying between them. The CDR3 totals 14 residues. Germline CDR1 and CDR2: DFQATT and SNEGSKA (reference sequence). RNA transcripts provided the template for amplifying TCR beta CDR3 regions. First-round RT-PCR relied on HTBI primers, and a second-round multiplex PCR came next. TCRdb fed the multiplex PCR reads into MiXCR, producing one record per CDR3 protein. The sample holds about 240,000 distinct CDR3 sequences, about 46% seen once.

The sequenced sample consisted of peripheral blood. This TCR derives from an adult man with Graves' ophthalmopathy. The rearrangement links TRBV20-1 to TRBJ1-6; D ambiguous. CDR3 sequence reads: CSAQNQVGNSPLHF. CDR3 sequence (DNA): TGCAGTGCCCAGAACCAGGTTGGAAATTCACCCCTCCACTTT.